These T cell receptor beta chains were read from a single sample in a study of T cells expressing NK-cell markers. TCRdb reprocessed the 5' RACE reads and keeps a single row for each CDR3 protein, giving no DNA. The table for this sample gives some 460,000 distinct CDR3 sequences. Sequencing was performed on blood T cells: a sorted CD56 or NKG2C T cell subset, CD4+ or CD8+ T cells, or bulk PBMC T cells (not recorded which). The receptors were sampled from a woman in her 50s in good health. The CDR3 runs from the conserved cysteine through the conserved F or W.

j_call cdr3_length v_call cdr3_aa
TRBJ2-1 16 TRBV5-6 CASSPGGLAGYNEQFF
TRBJ2-7 13 TRBV30 CASRGGRSYEQYF
TRBJ2-1 19 TRBV24-1 CATSDPGTSGRAGVNEQFF
TRBJ2-1 13 TRBV12-3/TRBV12-4 CASSLVLGREQFF
TRBJ2-3 14 TRBV7-6 CASSLEAWEDTQYF
TRBJ2-1 11 TRBV5-1 CASSLRSEQFF
TRBJ2-3 11 TRBV24-1 CATSRMDTQYF
TRBJ2-1 18 TRBV11-1 CASSTGTSGLTAGNEQFF
TRBJ2-7 13 TRBV5-1 CASSLGRGDEQYF
TRBJ2-1 12 TRBV20-1 CSAYGTDNEQFF
TRBJ2-7 11 TRBV20-1 CSARQTGEQYF
TRBJ2-3 16 TRBV21-1 CASSSRPGPYPDTQYF
TRBJ2-7 14 TRBV12-5 CASAGHPSSYEQYF
TRBJ2-1 15 TRBV4-1 CASSLLGSTYNEQFF
TRBJ2-2 16 TRBV9 CASSVGGNPNTGELFF
TRBJ2-1 14 TRBV12-3/TRBV12-4 CASSPRSSSDEQFF